This passage covers 27 T cell receptor beta chains from one sample sequenced in a study of vaccination and CD4 T cells after COVID-19. Time point: late sampling 161 to 241 days after vaccination in a few convalescent patients. Sample treatment: approximately nine-day PBMC culture with coronavirus spike peptide pools or control peptides (ViraFEST assay). Cultured CD4+ T-cell DNA underwent Oncomine TCR Beta short-read sequencing. TCRdb itself ran the PCR reads through MiXCR, one entry per CDR3 protein. This sample carries 20,000 to 25,000 distinct CDR3 sequences, roughly 43% of them seen once, and the ten largest clones take 4.9%. The antigens of these receptors remain unknown. Sample: CD4+ T cells from blood, cultured in vitro, taken about 7 months after SARS-CoV-2 vaccination. These receptors were obtained from a human donor who had recovered from COVID-19.

The V call is TRBV7-8, the J call TRBJ2-5, with TRBD2 matching over 15 bases. V shed 6 bases and J 6 bases; nucleotides not matched to a gene: 11. The CDR3 extends over 17 amino acids. The germline gives CDR1 SGHVS, CDR2 FQNEAQ. CDR3 sequence reads: CASSPGTSGRNRKTQYF. CDR3 nucleotide sequence: TGTGCCAGCAGTCCCGGGACTAGCGGGAGGAATCGAAAGACCCAGTACTTC.

This clonotype turned up a few times. V is TRBV19 and J is TRBJ2-1, with TRBD2 identical over 10 bases. Losses at the gene ends were 3 bases for V and 4 bases for J; bases not matched to a gene: 12. Germline-derived CDR1 and CDR2 are LNHDA and SQIVND (reference sequence). The length of the CDR3 is 18 residues. The CDR3 spells CASSIRLAGPIGYNEQFF. CDR3 in DNA: TGTGCCAGTAGTATTCGACTAGCGGGCCCAATAGGGTACAATGAGCAGTTCTTC.

The chain is built from TRBV28 and TRBJ2-5; D gene uncertain. Germline V gives CDR1 MDHEN, CDR2 SYDVKM. The CDR3 has 14 residues. Trimming pared 3 bases from V and 1 base from J, leaving 9 bases between. CDR3 protein: CASSLSRAQETQYF. The CDR3 DNA reads as TGTGCCAGCAGTTTGAGTAGAGCCCAAGAGACCCAGTACTTC.

V usage is TRBV20-1 and J usage is TRBJ2-7, with 9 bases matching TRBD2. V was clipped by 5 bases and J by 0 bases; unmatched bases: 5. Germline lookup yields CDR1 DFQATT and CDR2 SNEGSKA (reference sequence). This CDR3 has 14 residues. The CDR3 nucleotides are TGCAGTGCTGCCGGACTAGCGCTCTCCTACGAGCAGTACTTC. It is translated as CSAAGLALSYEQYF.

This clonotype is labeled as medium-sized. The V gene is TRBV20-1, the J gene TRBJ2-3; TRBD2 matches 13 bases. With 5 bases clipped from V and 1 base from J, the junction kept 12 bases outside the gene matches. The CDR3 is made up of 18 amino acids. The V gene's germline CDR1 is DFQATT and CDR2 SNEGSKA (reference sequence). CDR3 in amino acids: CSAPTPGLAGSGTDTQYF. In DNA, the CDR3 is TGCAGTGCTCCGACACCGGGACTAGCGGGATCGGGCACAGATACGCAGTATTTT.

The chain joins TRBV20-1 to TRBJ2-7, with 8 nucleotides matching TRBD1. Trimming removed 5 bases from V and 1 base from J; junction bases left unmatched: 4. CDR1 and CDR2 (germline): DFQATT, SNEGSKA (reference sequence). This CDR3 spans 13 amino acids. CDR3 DNA: TGCAGTGCTCCCGGGACAGGATCCTACGAGCAGTACTTC. Protein sequence: CSAPGTGSYEQYF.

This chain links TRBV10-1 with TRBJ1-1, with D unresolved. The CDR3 totals 14 residues. The V gene's germline CDR1 is WNHNN and CDR2 SYGVQD (reference sequence). Trimming left V 9 bases short and J 3 bases short, with 17 bases between. CDR3: CASKSYYTDTEAFF. The CDR3 region has the DNA TGCGCCAGTAAGTCTTACTACACGGACACTGAAGCTTTCTTT.

This clonotype was detected a few times. V gene TRBV19 combines with J gene TRBJ1-5; possible D gene TRBD1, 6 bases. The germline CDR1 and CDR2 sequences are LNHDA and SQIVND (reference sequence). The CDR3 loop spans 15 amino acids. The ends were cut back, 4 bases at V and 3 bases at J, with 13 bases in the middle. The CDR3 DNA is TGTGCCAGTAGTAAGGGACAAAGTTACAATCAGCCCCAGCATTTT. Its protein product is CASSKGQSYNQPQHF.

The chain recombines TRBV7-6 with TRBJ2-1; TRBD2 aligns across 8 bases. The CDR3 loop spans 13 amino acids. Looked up from germline, CDR1 is SGHVS and CDR2 is FNYEAQ. V gave up 5 bases and J gave up 12 bases; unmatched junction bases: 9. CDR3 sequence reads: CASSQNSGKRQFF. In nucleotides, the CDR3 is TGTGCCAGCAGCCAAAATAGCGGGAAGCGGCAGTTCTTC.

The table lists this clonotype with a few counts. The V gene is TRBV20-1, the J gene TRBJ2-3; 8 bases match TRBD2. The CDR3 has 13 residues. V was clipped by 6 bases and J by 5 bases; unmatched bases: 7. CDR1 DFQATT and CDR2 SNEGSKA come from the germline V gene (reference sequence). The CDR3: CSAEAGVEDTQYF. In DNA, the CDR3 is TGCAGTGCGGAAGCGGGAGTCGAAGATACGCAGTATTTT.

V gene TRBV20-1 combines with J gene TRBJ2-3; D is unresolved. The CDR3 loop spans 14 amino acids. Trimming cost V 6 bases and J 2 bases, with 15 bases left between them. Germline CDR1 and CDR2: DFQATT and SNEGSKA (reference sequence). CDR3 sequence reads: CSASSRPFTDTQYF. CDR3 coding DNA: TGCAGTGCCAGCTCTCGGCCCTTCACAGATACGCAGTATTTT.

The rearrangement joins TRBV20-1 to TRBJ1-2, with 8 bases matching TRBD1. Losses at the gene ends were 3 bases for V and 0 bases for J; bases not matched to a gene: 12. CDR3 size: 17 residues. Germline CDR1 reads DFQATT; CDR2 reads SNEGSKA (reference sequence). The CDR3 nucleotides read TGCAGTGCTAGGGCAACTCGTGGGACAGGCACTAACTATGGCTACACCTTC. This sequence encodes CSARATRGTGTNYGYTF.

The genes are TRBV20-1 and TRBJ2-7; a weak D match, TRBD2 (5 bases). V dropped 2 bases and J dropped 5 bases, with 7 bases sitting between them. Germline CDR1 is DFQATT and CDR2 is SNEGSKA (reference sequence). The CDR3 is 11 residues long. The CDR3 bases are TGCAGTGCTAGACGGGGAAACGAGCAGTACTTC. This encodes CSARRGNEQYF.

The J gene is TRBJ2-7, the V gene TRBV28; weak D call: TRBD2 (6 bases). The ends were cut back, 7 bases at V and 2 bases at J, with 12 bases in the middle. CDR1 and CDR2 (germline): MDHEN, SYDVKM. CDR3 size: 13 residues. The CDR3 spells CASKRDLPYEQYF. The CDR3 DNA is TGTGCCAGCAAAAGGGACTTGCCCTACGAGCAGTACTTC.

V usage is TRBV10-3 and J usage is TRBJ1-2; TRBD1 matches 9 bases. Germline CDR1 ENHRY, CDR2 SYGVKD. This CDR3 region has 16 residues. J gave up 5 bases and V 5 bases, and 12 bases lay outside the gene matches. The CDR3 sequence is CAISSTGTGNLYGYTF. CDR3 sequence (DNA): TGTGCCATCAGTTCTACCGGGACAGGGAACTTGTATGGCTACACCTTC.

The chain employs TRBV19 and TRBJ2-7; 7 bases are a match to TRBD1. The germline V gene encodes CDR1 LNHDA and CDR2 SQIVND (reference sequence). The V segment lost 8 bases and the J segment 3 bases; nucleotides outside the gene matches: 7. CDR3 length: 13 amino acids. CDR3 nucleotide sequence: TGTGCCAGTCAGGACAGGACTGGCTACGAGCAGTACTTC. It translates to CASQDRTGYEQYF.

The rearrangement links TRBV15 to TRBJ2-1; D is possibly TRBD1 or TRBD2 (6 bases each). V lost 3 bases and J 8 bases, leaving 17 bases between the germline ends. This CDR3 comprises 15 residues. In germline, CDR1 is LNHNV, CDR2 YYDKDF (reference sequence). The CDR3 DNA sequence: TGTGCCACCAGCAGGGGGAGGAAGGGGACACATGAGCAGTTCTTC. Protein sequence: CATSRGRKGTHEQFF.

The sample holds a few counts of this clonotype. The J gene is TRBJ2-2, the V gene TRBV7-9; D is perhaps TRBD2 (6 bases). CDR1 and CDR2 from the germline V gene are SEHNR and FQNEAQ (reference sequence). There are 14 residues in the CDR3. V was trimmed by 4 bases and J by 5 bases, leaving 11 bases between them. This CDR3 is CASSWGVSTGELFF. CDR3 in DNA: TGTGCCAGCAGCTGGGGGGTATCTACCGGGGAGCTGTTTTTT.

This clonotype occurred a few times. The chain has TRBV10-3 and TRBJ2-5; 7 positions agree with TRBD1. The ends lost 10 bases at V and 2 bases at J; junction bases unmatched: 16. The CDR3 covers 16 residues. Looked up from germline, CDR1 is ENHRY and CDR2 is SYGVKD. CDR3 coding DNA: TGTGCCAGCAGCTCCCCTTTCGGACAGGAGCAAGAGACCCAGTACTTC. It translates to CASSSPFGQEQETQYF.

The DNA for the CDR3 is TGTGCCAGCAGACCTGATAACAGGCCTCTTAAGACCCAGTACTTC. Protein product: CASRPDNRPLKTQYF. The chain combines TRBV7-9 with TRBJ2-5, with D perhaps matching TRBD1 (5 bases). This CDR3 is built from 15 residues. Germline CDR1 SEHNR, CDR2 FQNEAQ (reference sequence). V lost 6 bases and J 6 bases, leaving 20 bases between the germline ends.

The chain employs TRBV4-1 and TRBJ1-5; D is possibly TRBD1 (5 bases). The length of the CDR3 is 16 residues. CDR1 MGHRA and CDR2 YSYEKL come from the germline V gene. Trimming removed 0 bases from V and 1 base from J, with 10 bases in between. DNA for the CDR3: TGCGCCAGCAGCCAAGATCTCGCAGGGAGCAATCAGCCCCAGCATTTT. Translation gives CASSQDLAGSNQPQHF.

The gene calls are TRBV24-1 and TRBJ2-3; D remains ambiguous. Looked up from germline, CDR1 is KGHDR and CDR2 is SFDVKD. This CDR3 is 11 amino acids long. Trimming took 5 bases from V and 2 from J, leaving 1 base between them. As DNA, the CDR3 is TGTGCCACCAGTGTCACAGATACGCAGTATTTT. It encodes CATSVTDTQYF.

J is TRBJ2-3 and V is TRBV20-1; no clear D. The CDR3 sequence is 10 residues long. Germline assignment: CDR1 DFQATT and CDR2 SNEGSKA (reference sequence). The DNA for the CDR3 is TGCAGCGCAACCACAGATACGCAGTATTTT. Residues: CSATTDTQYF.

The V and J genes are TRBV7-8 and TRBJ2-5, with 10 nucleotides matching TRBD2. The V and J ends lost 3 bases and 1 base, in that order; junction bases with no gene match: 11. Germline assignment: CDR1 SGHVS and CDR2 FQNEAQ. The CDR3 runs 18 residues. This CDR3 reads CASSFQAGGWSVQETQYF. As DNA, the CDR3 is TGTGCCAGCAGCTTTCAAGCGGGAGGGTGGTCTGTCCAAGAGACCCAGTACTTC.

This clonotype showed up just a few times. The CDR3 here is CSATGTAYRGYGYTF. The CDR3 DNA reads as TGCAGTGCAACCGGGACAGCGTATCGAGGCTATGGCTACACCTTC. The chain is built from TRBV20-1 and TRBJ1-2, with TRBD1 matching over 7 bases. The junction had 14 bases not matched to a gene; V was cut back by 6 bases and J by 4 bases. The CDR3 is 15 amino acids. In germline, CDR1 is DFQATT, CDR2 SNEGSKA (reference sequence).

The J gene is TRBJ2-7, the V gene TRBV6-2 or TRBV6-3; 15 positions match TRBD2. The CDR3 totals 18 residues. CDR1 and CDR2 (germline): MNHEY, SVGEGT. With 10 bases clipped from V and 3 bases from J, the junction kept 16 bases outside the gene matches. Here the CDR3 reads CATRDGLAGGAGGYEQYF. The DNA of the CDR3 is TGTGCCACGAGAGATGGACTAGCGGGGGGGGCCGGAGGCTACGAGCAGTACTTC.

The gene calls are TRBV19 and TRBJ1-2; TRBD1 matches 8 bases. The V gene end was trimmed by 2 bases and the J gene end by 7 bases; junction bases not matched to a gene: 12. The germline CDR1 and CDR2 sequences are LNHDA and SQIVND (reference sequence). The CDR3 contains 16 residues. The CDR3, as DNA: TGTGCCAGTAGTATATTGGGAGGACAGGGCGTAACTGGCTACACCTTC. This translates into CASSILGGQGVTGYTF.